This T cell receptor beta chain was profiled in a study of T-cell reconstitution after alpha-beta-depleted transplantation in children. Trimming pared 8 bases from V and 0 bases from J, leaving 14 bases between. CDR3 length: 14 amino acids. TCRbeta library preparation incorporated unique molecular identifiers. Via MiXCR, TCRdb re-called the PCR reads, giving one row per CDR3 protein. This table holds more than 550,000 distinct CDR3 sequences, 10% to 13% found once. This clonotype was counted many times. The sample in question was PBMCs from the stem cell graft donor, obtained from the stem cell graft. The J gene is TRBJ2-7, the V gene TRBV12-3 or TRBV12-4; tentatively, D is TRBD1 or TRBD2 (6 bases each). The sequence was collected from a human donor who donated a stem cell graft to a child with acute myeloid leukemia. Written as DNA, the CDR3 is TGTGCCAGCCAACAAGGGGGGAGCTCCTACGAGCAGTACTTC. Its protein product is CASQQGGSSYEQYF.